This is a list of T cell receptor beta chains from one sample in a study of response to subunit inactivated influenza vaccine. MiXCR, run by TCRdb on the RT-PCR reads, gives a single entry per CDR3 protein. The repertoire consists of some 500,000 distinct CDR3 sequences, with around 25% occurring once and the leading ten covering about 1.9%. Material: CD4+ T cells sorted from PBMCs, obtained less than 6 days after vaccination. The receptors originated from a man aged 50 to 60 who received an inactivated influenza vaccine. Both conserved end residues are part of each CDR3. A D gene is named only where the DNA matches it firmly. Some rows mark clone size as missing; the rest say once, few, many or name a class of expanded clone.

>19|TRBV11-2|few|TRBJ2-6|NA
TGTGCCAGCAGCTTAGAACCGGGACAACCGATTTCTGGGGCCAACGTCCTGACTTTC
CASSLEPGQPISGANVLTF
>15|TRBV5-1|NA|TRBJ2-1|NA
TGCGCCAGCAGCTTGGAGACGGGACGGTACAATGAGCAGTTCTTC
CASSLETGRYNEQFF
>12|TRBV7-6|few|TRBJ1-6|NA
TGTGCCAGCAGCTTACAGAATTCACCCCTCCACTTT
CASSLQNSPLHF
>13|TRBV6-1|NA|TRBJ1-2|TRBD1
TGTGCCAGCAGCCAGGGACAGCCCGCCAACCCCTACTTC
CASSQGQPANPYF
>15|TRBV20-1|few|TRBJ2-1|NA
TGCAGTGCTAGCAGCGTGACTAGGCCCTACAATGAGCAGTTCTTC
CSASSVTRPYNEQFF
>15|TRBV5-1|NA|TRBJ2-2|TRBD2
TGCGCCAGCAGCCTGGCTAGCGGGTACACCGGGGAGCTGTTTTTT
CASSLASGYTGELFF
>13|TRBV10-3|few|TRBJ2-5|NA
TGTGCCATCCGAGGACAGCCAGAAGAGACCCAGTACTTC
CAIRGQPEETQYF
>14|TRBV7-2|few|TRBJ2-7|NA
TGTGCCAGCAGCTTGCCCGGGGGGCTCTACGAGCAGTACTTC
CASSLPGGLYEQYF
>15|TRBV10-3|NA|TRBJ2-1|NA
TGTGCCACCTCTTTGGCCGAGCTCTCCTACAATGAGCAGTTCTTC
CATSLAELSYNEQFF
>14|TRBV28|NA|TRBJ1-1|NA
TGTGCCAGCAGTTCGGACAGTATGAACACTGAAGCTTTCTTT
CASSSDSMNTEAFF
>16|TRBV5-1|few|TRBJ1-4|NA
TGCGCTTCTTCAATCGCAACCGGGACTTCTAATGAAAAACTGTTTTTT
CASSIATGTSNEKLFF
>13|TRBV7-9|NA|TRBJ2-3|NA
TGTGCCAGCAGCTTGGCGGATGCGGGTACGCAGTATTTT
CASSLADAGTQYF
>15|TRBV10-3|NA|TRBJ2-1|TRBD1
TGTGCCATCACCACGGGACAGGGCAGCTACAATGAGCAGTTCTTC
CAITTGQGSYNEQFF
>13|TRBV29-1|few|TRBJ2-7|NA
TGCAGCCCTCCCGGTGGGGAACCCTACGAGCAGTACTTC
CSPPGGEPYEQYF
>13|TRBV11-2|many|TRBJ1-2|NA
TGTGCCAGCAGCTTCCTAGGGAATCGAGGCTACACCTTC
CASSFLGNRGYTF
>11|TRBV6-5|NA|TRBJ2-7|NA
TGTGCCAGCAGTTATGGGGCAGTGCAGTACTTC
CASSYGAVQYF
>14|TRBV10-2|few|TRBJ2-3|NA
TGCGCCAGCAGTGTGTACAGGGCAGCAGATACGCAGTATTTT
CASSVYRAADTQYF
>13|TRBV18|many|TRBJ1-2|NA
TGTGCCAGCTCACCAGACCGGGGCCATGGCTACACCTTC
CASSPDRGHGYTF
>13|TRBV12-3/TRBV12-4|NA|TRBJ1-1|TRBD1
TGTGCCAGCAGCCGGACAGGGGCTAGTGAAGCTTTCTTT
CASSRTGASEAFF
>12|TRBV7-2|NA|TRBJ1-2|TRBD1
TGTGCCAGCAGCTTCCTCAGGGGGCACTACACCTTC
CASSFLRGHYTF
>15|TRBV12-3/TRBV12-4|few|TRBJ2-1|TRBD2
TGTGCCAGCAGTTTAGCTAGCGGGGGTAATTTTGAGCAGTTCTTC
CASSLASGGNFEQFF
>14|TRBV20-1|NA|TRBJ1-6|NA
TGCAGTGCTAGGCCGACAGCCTATAATTCACCCCTCCACTTT
CSARPTAYNSPLHF
>11|TRBV3-1|few|TRBJ2-3|NA
TGTGCCAGCAGCCAAGAATATACGCAGTATTTT
CASSQEYTQYF
>12|TRBV12-3/TRBV12-4|few|TRBJ2-3|TRBD1
TGTGCCAGCAGTCCACAGGGGGGAACGCAGTATTTT
CASSPQGGTQYF
>15|TRBV3-1|NA|TRBJ2-7|NA
TGTGCCAGCAGCCAAGCTCAGGGGCCCACTTACGAGCAGTACTTC
CASSQAQGPTYEQYF
>17|TRBV7-8|NA|TRBJ2-2|TRBD2
TGTGCCAGCAGCTTGTTTCCGGGACTAGAGAACACCGGGGAGCTGTTTTTT
CASSLFPGLENTGELFF
>16|TRBV3-1|NA|TRBJ2-6|NA
TGTGCCAGCAGCCAAAGTCAGTTAGTCGGGGCCAACGTCCTGACTTTC
CASSQSQLVGANVLTF
>15|TRBV4-1|few|TRBJ1-2|NA
TGCGCCAGCAGCCAAGAAGGTACATCCAACTATGGCTACACCTTC
CASSQEGTSNYGYTF
>15|TRBV28|many|TRBJ2-5|NA
TGTGCCAGCAGTTTCAGTGATCGGGCCTATGGGACCCAGTACTTC
CASSFSDRAYGTQYF
>15|TRBV6-1|few|TRBJ1-2|TRBD1
TGTGCCAGCAGTGAAGGCCGACAGGGTCAAGCGGGCTACACCTTC
CASSEGRQGQAGYTF
>15|TRBV29-1|few|TRBJ2-7|TRBD2
TGCAGCGTTAACCTACTTGGCGGGAGGGCCCACGAGCAGTACTTC
CSVNLLGGRAHEQYF
>13|TRBV6-1|NA|TRBJ2-7|TRBD1
TGTGCCAGCAGTCAGGGACAGACCTACGAGCAGTACTTC
CASSQGQTYEQYF
>15|TRBV4-1|few|TRBJ2-7|NA
TGCGCCAGCAGCCTTGGACAGAGAGATTCGTACGAGCAGTACTTC
CASSLGQRDSYEQYF
>13|TRBV20-1|NA|TRBJ2-1|NA
TGCAGTGCTAGTCAAGCGGGTTACAATGAGCAGTTCTTC
CSASQAGYNEQFF
>17|TRBV27|NA|TRBJ2-4|NA
TGTGCCAGCAGTCCCCAAGGTGGCGGGATCGCCAAAAACATTCAGTACTTC
CASSPQGGGIAKNIQYF
>11|TRBV20-1|few|TRBJ2-1|TRBD1
TGCAGTGCTACGCCAGGGGGCGAGCAGTTCTTC
CSATPGGEQFF
>19|TRBV6-2/TRBV6-3|NA|TRBJ2-2|TRBD2
TGTGCCAGCAGTCCCGGATGGGTAGCGGGGAAGTTGAACACCGGGGAGCTGTTTTTT
CASSPGWVAGKLNTGELFF
>13|TRBV28|many|TRBJ1-5|NA
TGTGCCAGCGCAGGAGATAGCAATCAGCCCCAGCATTTT
CASAGDSNQPQHF
>14|TRBV7-2|few|TRBJ1-6|NA
TGTGCCAGCAGCTCGACAGATTATAATTCACCCCTCCACTTT
CASSSTDYNSPLHF
>15|TRBV10-3|many|TRBJ1-5|NA
TGTGCCATCAGTGAGTCCGGGACACAGAATCAGCCCCAGCATTTT
CAISESGTQNQPQHF
>14|TRBV12-3/TRBV12-4|few|TRBJ2-7|TRBD2
TGTGCCAGCAGTTTAGGACTAGCAGCATACGAGCAGTACTTC
CASSLGLAAYEQYF
>14|TRBV12-3/TRBV12-4|NA|TRBJ1-3|NA
TGTGCCAGCACCCCAAGGGTGTCTGGAAACACCATATATTTT
CASTPRVSGNTIYF
>12|TRBV12-5|NA|TRBJ2-5|NA
TGTGCTAGTGGTTTGGCACCAGGACTTCCCTCCTTC
CASGLAPGLPSF
>17|TRBV6-5|NA|TRBJ2-1|TRBD2
TGTGCCAGCAGTTATCAGGGTACCGGGGGGGCCGGGAATGAGCAGTTCTTC
CASSYQGTGGAGNEQFF
>14|TRBV29-1|few|TRBJ2-4|NA
TGCAGCGTTGAATTCGGGAGTAACAAAAACATTCAGTACTTC
CSVEFGSNKNIQYF
>15|TRBV5-1|NA|TRBJ2-3|TRBD1
TGCGCCAGCAGCACCCGGACAGGGGGCCCAGATACGCAGTATTTT
CASSTRTGGPDTQYF
>15|TRBV6-1|NA|TRBJ2-2|TRBD1
TGTGCCAGCAGACGACAGGGGCGGCACACCGGGGAGCTGTTTTTT
CASRRQGRHTGELFF
>13|TRBV6-2/TRBV6-3|few|TRBJ2-1|TRBD1
TGTGCCAGCAGTTCGGGACAGGGGAATGAGCAGTTCTTC
CASSSGQGNEQFF
>15|TRBV20-1|NA|TRBJ2-2|TRBD2
TGCAGTGCTAGAAGAGGACTAGTTGACACCGGGGAGCTGTTTTTT
CSARRGLVDTGELFF
>18|TRBV29-1|NA|TRBJ2-1|TRBD2
TGCAGCGTTGAAGCCCCAGGATGGCGGGGGGGCTCCTACAATGAGCAGTTCTTC
CSVEAPGWRGGSYNEQFF
>17|TRBV4-3|few|TRBJ2-2|TRBD2
TGCGCCAGCAGCTTAGGACTAGCGGGGCCACGAACCGGGGAGCCGTTTTTT
CASSLGLAGPRTGEPFF